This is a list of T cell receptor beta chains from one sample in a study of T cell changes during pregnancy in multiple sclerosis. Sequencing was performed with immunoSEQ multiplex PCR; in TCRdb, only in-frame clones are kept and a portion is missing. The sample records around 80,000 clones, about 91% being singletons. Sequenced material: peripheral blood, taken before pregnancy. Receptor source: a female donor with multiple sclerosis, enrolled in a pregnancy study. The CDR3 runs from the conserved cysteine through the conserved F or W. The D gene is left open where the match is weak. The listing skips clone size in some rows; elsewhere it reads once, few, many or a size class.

CDR3 protein: CASSLGRGLSQNEQFF; CDR3 DNA: TGTGCCAGCAGCTTGGGAAGGGGACTATCCCAGAATGAGCAGTTCTTC; J gene: TRBJ2-1; V gene: TRBV7-2; CDR3 length: 16; clone size: -; D gene: TRBD2
CDR3 protein: CAISGDEGASYNEQFF; CDR3 DNA: TGTGCCATCAGTGGGGATGAGGGAGCGTCCTACAATGAGCAGTTCTTC; J gene: TRBJ2-1; V gene: TRBV10-3; CDR3 length: 16; clone size: -; D gene: -
CDR3 protein: CASSLLAGGTDTQYF; CDR3 DNA: TGCGCCAGCAGCTTACTAGCGGGAGGCACAGATACGCAGTATTTT; J gene: TRBJ2-3; V gene: TRBV5-1; CDR3 length: 15; clone size: -; D gene: TRBD2
CDR3 protein: CAWSGTLAEETQYF; CDR3 DNA: TGTGCCTGGAGTGGAACTCTAGCGGAAGAGACCCAGTACTTC; J gene: TRBJ2-5; V gene: TRBV30; CDR3 length: 14; clone size: once; D gene: TRBD2
CDR3 protein: CSVRGTLAKNIQYF; CDR3 DNA: TGCAGCGTAAGAGGGACATTAGCCAAAAACATTCAGTACTTC; J gene: TRBJ2-4; V gene: TRBV29-1; CDR3 length: 14; clone size: -; D gene: -
CDR3 protein: CASSESRTGGHSTDTQYF; CDR3 DNA: TGTGCCAGCAGTGAATCTCGGACAGGGGGCCACAGCACAGATACGCAGTATTTT; J gene: TRBJ2-3; V gene: TRBV25-1; CDR3 length: 18; clone size: -; D gene: TRBD1
CDR3 protein: CASSLVGIGTSYEQFF; CDR3 DNA: TGCGCCAGCAGCTTGGTGGGGATCGGGACTAGCTATGAGCAGTTCTTC; J gene: TRBJ2-1; V gene: TRBV5-1; CDR3 length: 16; clone size: -; D gene: TRBD2
CDR3 protein: CASRQGNLIYYNEQFF; CDR3 DNA: TGTGCCAGCAGGCAGGGGAATTTAATCTACTACAATGAGCAGTTCTTC; J gene: TRBJ2-1; V gene: TRBV28; CDR3 length: 16; clone size: -; D gene: -
CDR3 protein: CSAADYNEQFF; CDR3 DNA: TGCAGTGCGGCGGACTACAATGAGCAGTTCTTC; J gene: TRBJ2-1; V gene: TRBV20-1; CDR3 length: 11; clone size: -; D gene: -
CDR3 protein: CASRDLAGNEQFF; CDR3 DNA: TGTGCCAGCAGGGACCTAGCGGGGAATGAGCAGTTCTTC; J gene: TRBJ2-1; V gene: TRBV27; CDR3 length: 13; clone size: -; D gene: TRBD2
CDR3 protein: CASSPSGTGGGKLFF; CDR3 DNA: TGTGCCAGCAGTCCTTCCGGGACAGGGGGTGGGAAACTGTTTTTT; J gene: TRBJ1-4; V gene: TRBV28; CDR3 length: 15; clone size: -; D gene: TRBD1